The clone carrying this T cell receptor beta chain was seen repeatedly, ten times or more. What it binds is not known. In TCRdb, the reads were re-called with MiXCR into one record per CDR3 protein. The data show fewer than 1,000,000 distinct CDR3 sequences, with 31% seen just once and 11% to 15% held by the top ten. This CDR3 is built from 15 residues. The V gene end was trimmed by 5 bases and the J gene end by 4 bases; junction bases not matched to a gene: 9. The germline CDR1 and CDR2 sequences are SGHTA and FQGNSA. The entry originates in a study of T cell repertoires in cytomegalovirus infection. Findings of the study overall: HLA-C-restricted, CMV-specific TCR beta clonotypes were dominant ex vivo. There were carriers of CMV plus the relevant HLA, and cumulative public TCR beta family frequency identified them.

The chain is built from TRBV7-2 and TRBJ2-3, with TRBD2 identical over 7 bases. This sequence originates from a human donor in good health (CMV status not recorded). Some clones in this sample may be carry-over from other donors' samples. Sequenced here: cultured CD8+ T cells from PBMCs, sampled from culture after CMV antigen stimulation. The CDR3 here is CASSLTGGGADTQYF. The CDR3 coding sequence is TGTGCCAGCAGCCTGACGGGAGGAGGGGCAGATACGCAGTATTTT.